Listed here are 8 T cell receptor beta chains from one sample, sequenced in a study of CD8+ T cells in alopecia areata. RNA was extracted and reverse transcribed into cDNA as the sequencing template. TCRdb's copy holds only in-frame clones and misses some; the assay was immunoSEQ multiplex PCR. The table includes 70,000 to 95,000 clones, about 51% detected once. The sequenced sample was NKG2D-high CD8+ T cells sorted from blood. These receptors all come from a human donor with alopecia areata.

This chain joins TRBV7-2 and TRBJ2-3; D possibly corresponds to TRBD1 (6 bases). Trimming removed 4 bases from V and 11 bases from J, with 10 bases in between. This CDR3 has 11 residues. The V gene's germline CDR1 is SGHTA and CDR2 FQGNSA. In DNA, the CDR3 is TGTGCCAGCAGCTCGGGACACCTGCAGTATTTT. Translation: CASSSGHLQYF.

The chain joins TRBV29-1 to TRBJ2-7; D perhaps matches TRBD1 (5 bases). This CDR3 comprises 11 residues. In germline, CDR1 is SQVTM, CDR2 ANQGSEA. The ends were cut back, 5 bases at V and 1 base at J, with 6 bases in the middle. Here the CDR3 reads CSVQGSYEQYF. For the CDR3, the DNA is TGCAGCGTTCAGGGATCCTACGAGCAGTACTTC.

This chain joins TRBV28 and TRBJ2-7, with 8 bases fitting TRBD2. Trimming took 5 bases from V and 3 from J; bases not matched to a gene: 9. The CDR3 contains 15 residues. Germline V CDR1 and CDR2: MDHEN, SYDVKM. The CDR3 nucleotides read TGTGCCAGCAGTCCCTGGAGCGGGAGTGTCTACGAGCAGTACTTC. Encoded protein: CASSPWSGSVYEQYF.

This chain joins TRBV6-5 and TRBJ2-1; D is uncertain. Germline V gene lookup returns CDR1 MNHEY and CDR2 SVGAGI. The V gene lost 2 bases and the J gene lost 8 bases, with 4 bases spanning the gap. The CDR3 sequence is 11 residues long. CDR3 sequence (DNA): TGTGCCAGCAGTTACGTTGATGAGCAGTTCTTC. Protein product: CASSYVDEQFF.

The CDR3 DNA is TGTGCCAGCAGCCAAGTGGACAGGGCTAACTATGGCTACACCTTC. Its protein is CASSQVDRANYGYTF. The V gene is TRBV14, the J gene TRBJ1-2; TRBD1 matches at 8 bases. J gave up 0 bases and V 1 base, and 1 base lay outside the gene matches. Germline-derived CDR1 and CDR2 are SGHDN and FVKESK. This CDR3 has 15 amino acids.

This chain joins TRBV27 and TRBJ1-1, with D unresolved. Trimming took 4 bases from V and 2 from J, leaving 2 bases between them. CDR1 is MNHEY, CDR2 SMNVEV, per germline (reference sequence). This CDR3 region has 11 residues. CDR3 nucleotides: TGTGCCAGCAGTTCAAACACTGAAGCTTTCTTT. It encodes CASSSNTEAFF.

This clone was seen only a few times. CDR3 DNA: TGTGCCAGCAGCTTGACACCGAGGATTTCGAACACCGGGGAGCTGTTTTTT. The encoded protein is CASSLTPRISNTGELFF. The rearrangement uses TRBV5-6 and TRBJ2-2; D gene uncertain. V was pared by 1 base and J by 0 bases, with 13 bases between. This CDR3 contains 17 residues. Germline lookup yields CDR1 SGHDT and CDR2 YYEEEE.

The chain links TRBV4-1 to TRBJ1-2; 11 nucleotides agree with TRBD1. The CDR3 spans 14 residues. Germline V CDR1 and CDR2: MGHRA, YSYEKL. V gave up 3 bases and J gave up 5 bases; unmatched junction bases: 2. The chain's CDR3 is CASSHGQGAYGYTF. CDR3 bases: TGCGCCAGCAGCCACGGACAGGGGGCGTATGGCTACACCTTC.